Listed below are T cell receptor beta chains from one sample, sequenced in a study of T cell repertoires in cytomegalovirus infection. In TCRdb, the reads were re-called with MiXCR into one record per CDR3 protein. The sample yields 200,000 or so distinct CDR3 sequences, 15% to 20% seen once. Sequencing used PBMCs. The receptors shown here come from a human donor in good health (CMV status not recorded). Some clones in this sample may be carry-over from other donors' samples. CDR3s include the opening cysteine and the closing phenylalanine or tryptophan.

v_gene	j_gene	CDR3aa
TRBV12-3/TRBV12-4	TRBJ1-3	CASNTGSGNTIYF
TRBV14	TRBJ2-7	CASSHHRGPYEQYF
TRBV15	TRBJ2-7	CATSRVAGSSYEQYF
TRBV20-1	TRBJ1-5	CSALAPAGAYSNQPQHF
TRBV5-4	TRBJ2-3	CASFPGGRTDTQYF
TRBV12-3/TRBV12-4	TRBJ2-3	CASSMTGALQDTQYF
TRBV10-3	TRBJ2-5	CAISEASHGETQYF
TRBV10-3	TRBJ2-1	CAIRAGTGSYNEQFF
TRBV29-1	TRBJ1-2	CSVELQGSLYGYTF
TRBV7-3	TRBJ2-1	CASSLREGAEQFF
TRBV25-1	TRBJ2-1	CASRARTGVKSSYNEQFF
TRBV27	TRBJ1-4	CASSYGGQKLFF
TRBV27	TRBJ2-2	CASSLLGSWGQENTGELFF